The rows below give T cell receptor beta chains drawn from one sample of a study of PD-L1 blockade in urothelial cancer. Assay used: immunoSEQ multiplex PCR; TCRdb lists only in-frame clones, some missing. The table shows fewer than 60,000 clones, with about 81% occurring only once. Specimen: PBMCs, collected around atezolizumab (anti-PD-L1) treatment. The source is a man between 65 and 79 years old with urothelial cancer. CDR3s include the opening cysteine and the closing phenylalanine or tryptophan. The D gene is left open where the match is weak. Only part of the rows carry a size: once, few, many, or a class if the clone is expanded.

medium-sized,TRBJ1-3,NA,TRBV10-3,CAISDGQGGNTIYF,TGTGCCATCAGTGATGGTCAGGGTGGAAACACCATATATTTT
NA,TRBJ1-2,TRBD1,TRBV27,CASSLKGGSGYTF,TGTGCCAGCAGTTTAAAAGGGGGCAGTGGCTACACCTTC
few,TRBJ1-1,TRBD1,TRBV2,CASRTKDRGRTEAFF,TGTGCCAGCAGGACGAAGGACAGGGGGCGGACTGAAGCTTTCTTT
NA,TRBJ1-2,NA,TRBV13,CASSFRATGYTF,TGTGCCAGCAGCTTCAGGGCGACTGGCTACACCTTC
NA,TRBJ2-7,NA,TRBV18,CASSPLVGGEQYF,TGTGCCAGCTCACCACTTGTCGGGGGCGAGCAGTACTTC
NA,TRBJ2-5,TRBD1,TRBV18,CASSRQGETQYF,TGTGCCAGCTCCCGACAGGGGGAGACCCAGTACTTC
NA,TRBJ1-3,NA,TRBV14,CATGVSGNTIYF,TGTGCCACGGGAGTTTCTGGAAACACCATATATTTT
NA,TRBJ1-1,NA,TRBV28,CASSLRGTEAFF,TGTGCCAGCAGTTTACGGGGTACTGAAGCTTTCTTT
NA,TRBJ2-2,NA,TRBV11-2,CASSPGAGTGELFF,TGTGCCAGCAGCCCTGGGGCCGGCACCGGGGAGCTGTTTTTT
NA,TRBJ2-7,TRBD2,TRBV11-2,CASSLGQTSSWEQYF,TGTGCCAGCAGCTTAGGGCAGACTAGCTCTTGGGAGCAGTACTTC
NA,TRBJ2-2,TRBD1,TRBV10-3,CAITSGQGGTGELFF,TGTGCCATCACCTCCGGACAGGGTGGCACCGGGGAGCTGTTTTTT
once,TRBJ2-2,TRBD2,TRBV5-6,CASSRRIAGYTGELFF,TGTGCCAGCAGCCGGCGGATAGCGGGCTACACCGGGGAGCTGTTTTTT
NA,TRBJ2-7,TRBD2,TRBV7-2,CASSLKGLAGGGTGEQYF,TGTGCCAGCAGCCTAAAAGGGCTAGCGGGCGGGGGGACGGGGGAGCAGTACTTC
NA,TRBJ2-3,TRBD2,TRBV29-1,CSVVGGFFPDTQYF,TGCAGCGTGGTCGGGGGGTTTTTTCCAGATACGCAGTATTTT
NA,TRBJ1-6,NA,TRBV4-3,CASSQDGPGDINSPLHF,TGCGCCAGCAGCCAAGATGGTCCCGGGGATATCAATTCACCCCTCCACTTT
once,TRBJ2-3,NA,TRBV7-8,CASSLLSGRADTQYF,TGTGCCAGCAGCTTATTGTCAGGGCGAGCAGATACGCAGTATTTT
NA,TRBJ2-5,NA,TRBV5-6,CASSVIGLQETQYF,TGTGCCAGCAGCGTGATTGGGCTCCAAGAGACCCAGTACTTC
once,TRBJ2-2,NA,TRBV4-3,CASSQDTGPGELFF,TGCGCCAGCAGCCAAGATACAGGGCCCGGGGAGCTGTTTTTT
NA,TRBJ1-1,NA,TRBV5-6,CASSLGEEAFF,TGTGCCAGCAGCTTGGGGGAGGAAGCTTTCTTT
NA,TRBJ1-5,TRBD1,TRBV2,CASSKQGDVNQPQHF,TGTGCCAGCAGTAAACAGGGGGATGTAAATCAGCCCCAGCATTTT
NA,TRBJ2-3,NA,TRBV19,CASSSPGLGTDTQYF,TGTGCCAGTAGTAGCCCGGGGTTAGGTACAGATACGCAGTATTTT
few,TRBJ2-1,TRBD2,TRBV27,CASSLGLAGVNHNEQFF,TGTGCCAGCAGTTTGGGACTAGCGGGAGTAAATCACAATGAGCAGTTCTTC
NA,TRBJ1-1,TRBD1,TRBV18,CASSPDRGRGEAFF,TGTGCCAGCTCACCCGACAGGGGAAGGGGTGAAGCTTTCTTT
NA,TRBJ2-7,NA,TRBV28,CASSFAGGLLEQYF,TGTGCCAGCAGTTTCGCTGGGGGACTTCTAGAGCAGTACTTC
NA,TRBJ2-1,TRBD2,TRBV29-1,CSSSSSGRAGEQFF,TGCAGCTCATCTTCTAGCGGGAGGGCCGGTGAGCAGTTCTTC
few,TRBJ1-1,NA,TRBV6-4,CASRPGVEAFF,TGTGCCAGCAGGCCCGGGGTTGAAGCTTTCTTT
NA,TRBJ2-5,TRBD2,TRBV19,CASSRTSGKSQYF,TGTGCCAGTAGTAGGACTAGCGGGAAGTCCCAGTACTTC
NA,TRBJ2-1,NA,TRBV18,CASSPLAPSSYNEQFF,TGTGCCAGCTCACCACTTGCCCCGAGCTCCTACAATGAGCAGTTCTTC
NA,TRBJ2-7,NA,TRBV5-4,CASSVGSRSVYEQYF,TGTGCCAGCAGCGTGGGAAGCCGATCGGTCTACGAGCAGTACTTC
few,TRBJ2-7,NA,TRBV20-1,CRAAGAYEQYF,TGCAGGGCTGCAGGGGCCTACGAGCAGTACTTC
NA,TRBJ2-1,NA,TRBV11-2,CASTESANSYNEQFF,TGTGCCAGCACCGAGTCGGCGAACAGCTACAATGAGCAGTTCTTC
NA,TRBJ2-3,TRBD2,TRBV4-3,CASSLGLAGVDTQYF,TGCGCCAGCAGCTTGGGACTAGCGGGAGTAGATACGCAGTATTTT
few,TRBJ2-3,TRBD2,TRBV5-1,CASSLEGLAPDTQYF,TGCGCCAGCAGCTTGGAGGGACTAGCTCCAGATACGCAGTATTTT
NA,TRBJ1-2,TRBD1,TRBV4-3,CASSQGTGHDYGYTF,TGCGCCAGCAGCCAAGGGACAGGGCACGACTATGGCTACACCTTC
NA,TRBJ1-1,NA,TRBV6-6,CASSYLPSAGDAEAFF,TGTGCCAGCAGTTACCTTCCCAGTGCGGGGGACGCTGAAGCTTTCTTT
NA,TRBJ2-3,NA,TRBV4-2,CASSQAESTDTQYF,TGTGCCAGCAGCCAAGCCGAGAGCACAGATACGCAGTATTTT
NA,TRBJ2-1,TRBD1,TRBV6-4,CASSLTTGTGGKDEQFF,TGTGCCAGCAGTCTCACAACGGGGACAGGGGGTAAAGATGAGCAGTTCTTC
NA,TRBJ1-6,NA,TRBV30,CAAFLGRHSPLHF,TGTGCCGCATTCCTGGGGCGGCATTCACCCCTCCACTTT
NA,TRBJ2-5,TRBD1,TRBV28,CASSFSTGGLETQYF,TGTGCCAGCAGTTTCTCCACAGGGGGCCTAGAGACCCAGTACTTC